The 9 T cell receptor beta chains in this list originate from one sample, sequenced in a study of patients and donors after allogeneic stem cell transplantation. TCRdb analysed the RT-PCR reads with MiXCR anew, one entry per CDR3 protein. The table records about 410,000 distinct CDR3 sequences, roughly 17% of them present only once. Input material: blood, either unsorted or a sorted T cell fraction (not recorded which). These receptors all come from a human donor who was either an allogeneic HSCT recipient or a stem cell or donor lymphocyte infusion donor (not recorded which). It is not recorded whose cells these are; they may come from a transplant donor.

This clonotype was seen more than once but under ten times. This rearrangement joins TRBV3-1 to TRBJ2-5, with D possibly being TRBD2 (6 bases). The germline V gene has CDR1 LGHDT and CDR2 YNNKEL (reference sequence). V was trimmed by 1 base and J by 6 bases, leaving 9 bases between them. The CDR3 has 13 amino acids. The CDR3 sequence: CASSQVSGQTQYF. In nucleotides, the CDR3 is TGTGCCAGCAGCCAAGTTAGCGGTCAGACCCAGTACTTC.

The rearrangement joins TRBV12-3 or TRBV12-4 to TRBJ2-3; D not certain. The CDR3 length is 13 residues. With 5 bases removed from V and 2 bases from J, the gap between germline ends came to 8 bases. The CDR3 here is CASSEDATDTQYF. The CDR3 DNA follows: TGTGCCAGCAGTGAGGATGCCACAGATACGCAGTATTTT.

The rearrangement uses TRBV11-3 and TRBJ2-1; 8 bases match TRBD1. The CDR3 has 17 amino acids. Germline loops: CDR1 SGHNT, CDR2 YENEEA. J lost 4 bases, V lost 0 bases, and 8 bases had no gene match. The DNA for the CDR3 is TGTGCCAGCAGCTTAGATCCGCCCCGGACAGGGTACAATGAGCAGTTCTTC. This translates into CASSLDPPRTGYNEQFF.

This chain links TRBV7-6 with TRBJ2-2; possibly TRBD1 or TRBD2 for D (5 bases each). The CDR3 runs to 16 residues. Trimming removed 5 bases from V and 0 bases from J, with 13 bases in between. From germline, CDR1 is SGHVS and CDR2 FNYEAQ. The CDR3 DNA follows: TGTGCCAGCAGCCCCCGGGACCTAACGAACACCGGGGAGCTGTTTTTT. Its translation is CASSPRDLTNTGELFF.

This clonotype showed up just a few times. The chain recombines TRBV18 with TRBJ2-2, with a weak D call TRBD2 (6 bases). The CDR3 sequence is 14 residues long. V was cut by 1 base and J by 6 bases, with 9 bases left in between. The germline CDR1 and CDR2 sequences are KGHSH and LQKENI. The CDR3 DNA is TGTGCCAGCTCACCACTGGGGAGGCCCGGGGAGCTGTTTTTT. Its protein is CASSPLGRPGELFF.

The chain couples TRBV18 to TRBJ1-1, with 7 bases fitting TRBD1. The length of the CDR3 is 12 residues. Germline lookup yields CDR1 KGHSH and CDR2 LQKENI. The junction had 3 bases not matched to a gene; V was cut back by 7 bases and J by 4 bases. Here the CDR3 reads CASFRGGTEAFF. CDR3 bases: TGTGCCAGCTTCAGGGGGGGCACTGAAGCTTTCTTT.

This chain connects TRBV7-9 to TRBJ2-1; 7 nucleotides align to TRBD2. The CDR3 consists of 13 residues. Germline values: CDR1 SEHNR, CDR2 FQNEAQ (reference sequence). The J segment lost 0 bases and the V segment lost 8 bases, leaving 1 base of the junction unmatched. CDR3 coding DNA: TGTGCCAGCGGGGGGGGCTCCTACAATGAGCAGTTCTTC. It translates to CASGGGSYNEQFF.

The CDR3 coding sequence is TGTGCCAGCAGCTTAGAACCGGTCCTCTCCTACGAGCAGTACTTC. It translates to CASSLEPVLSYEQYF. The chain links TRBV7-6 to TRBJ2-7; no definite D call. Germline V gene lookup returns CDR1 SGHVS and CDR2 FNYEAQ. This CDR3 is 15 amino acids long. Trimming took off 1 base at V and 0 bases at J, with 10 bases between the two ends.

This sequence joins TRBV11-2 and TRBJ2-1; 12 nucleotides line up with TRBD2. After removal of 5 bases from V and 3 bases from J, the junction contained 11 bases not matched to a gene. Germline loops: CDR1 SGHAT, CDR2 FQNNGV. This CDR3 has 18 residues. The CDR3 DNA follows: TGTGCCAGCAGCCCTCTAGCGGGGGGGCCCAAGGTCTACAATGAGCAGTTCTTC. Its translation: CASSPLAGGPKVYNEQFF.